The following is a TCR beta chain sequence with its context. The V and J ends lost 5 bases and 1 base, in that order; junction bases with no gene match: 10. The germline gives CDR1 SGHAT, CDR2 FQDESV (reference sequence). CDR3 size: 16 residues. The data were taken from a study of T cell responses to AZD1222 COVID-19 vaccine. Profiled with immunoSEQ multiplex PCR; TCRdb holds only in-frame clones, not every one. The sample consists of fewer than 70,000 clones, approximately 90% of them appearing once. The sequence was collected from an adult in good health. The source was peripheral blood, collected on day 0 of AZD1222 vaccination. The chain carries TRBV11-1 and TRBJ2-7; 8 nucleotides agree with TRBD1. This chain's CDR3 is CASSETGQEHSYEQYF. DNA of the CDR3: TGTGCCAGCAGCGAAACGGGACAGGAGCATTCCTACGAGCAGTACTTC.